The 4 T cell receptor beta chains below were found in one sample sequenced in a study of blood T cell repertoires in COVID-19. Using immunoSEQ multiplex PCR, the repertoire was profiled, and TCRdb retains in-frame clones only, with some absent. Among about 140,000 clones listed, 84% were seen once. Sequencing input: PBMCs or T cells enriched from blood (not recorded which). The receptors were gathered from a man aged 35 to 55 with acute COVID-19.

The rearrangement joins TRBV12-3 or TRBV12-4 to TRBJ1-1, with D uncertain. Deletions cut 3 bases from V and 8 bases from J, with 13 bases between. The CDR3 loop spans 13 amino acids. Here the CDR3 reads CASSLGRGSEAFF. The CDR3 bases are TGTGCCAGCAGTTTGGGTCGGGGAAGCGAAGCTTTCTTT.

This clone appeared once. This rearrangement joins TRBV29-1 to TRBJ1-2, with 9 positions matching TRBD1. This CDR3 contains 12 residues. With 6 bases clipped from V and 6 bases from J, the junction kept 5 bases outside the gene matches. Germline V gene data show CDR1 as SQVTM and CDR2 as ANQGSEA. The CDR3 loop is CSVGQGGNGYTF. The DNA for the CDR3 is TGCAGCGTGGGACAGGGCGGAAATGGCTACACCTTC.

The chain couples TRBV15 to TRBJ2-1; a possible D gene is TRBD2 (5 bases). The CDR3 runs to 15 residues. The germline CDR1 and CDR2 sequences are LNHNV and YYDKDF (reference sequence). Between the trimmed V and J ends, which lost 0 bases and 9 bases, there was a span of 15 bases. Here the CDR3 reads CATSRDITGSPEQFF. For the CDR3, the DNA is TGTGCCACCAGCAGAGATATAACGGGATCCCCTGAGCAGTTCTTC.

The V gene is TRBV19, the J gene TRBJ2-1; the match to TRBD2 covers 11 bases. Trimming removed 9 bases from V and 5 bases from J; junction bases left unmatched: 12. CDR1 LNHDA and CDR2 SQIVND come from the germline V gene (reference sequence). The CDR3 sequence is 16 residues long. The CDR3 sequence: CASRALLAGVNNEQFF. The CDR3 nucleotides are TGTGCCAGCCGCGCTTTACTAGCGGGAGTGAACAATGAGCAGTTCTTC.